A single sample is the source of the 20 T cell receptor beta chains below, sequenced in a study of T-cell reconstitution after alpha-beta-depleted transplantation in children. The TCRbeta library was prepared with unique molecular identifiers. TCRdb reprocessed the PCR reads via MiXCR and lists one record per CDR3 protein. The sample contains roughly 180,000 distinct CDR3 sequences, 11% of which appear only once. This specimen was PBMCs, taken before TCRalphabeta/CD19-depleted stem cell transplant. The receptors here all came from a boy aged 2 to 10 with acute myeloid leukemia, due to receive a stem cell transplant.

This clonotype was recorded many times. J is TRBJ1-1 and V is TRBV5-1; weak D call: TRBD1 (6 bases). Looked up from germline, CDR1 is SGHRS and CDR2 is YFSETQ. The CDR3 sequence is 15 residues long. V lost 3 bases and J lost 1, with 13 bases in between. The CDR3 DNA is TGCGCCAGCAGCTCAATTTCGACAGGGAACACTGAAGCTTTCTTT. Translated: CASSSISTGNTEAFF.

This clonotype was seen repeatedly, ten times or more. The chain links TRBV5-6 to TRBJ2-7; D gene unclear. V lost 1 base to trimming and J lost 3 bases, with 11 bases between them. In germline, CDR1 is SGHDT, CDR2 YYEEEE. This CDR3 has 14 amino acids. CDR3: CASSLFRMGYEQYV. CDR3 coding DNA: TGTGCCAGCAGCTTGTTCAGGATGGGCTACGAGCAGTACGTC.

This clonotype came up many times. The chain couples TRBV20-1 to TRBJ2-3; no definite D call. Trimming took off 3 bases at V and 1 base at J, with 8 bases between the two ends. Germline V CDR1 and CDR2: DFQATT, SNEGSKA (reference sequence). There are 13 residues in the CDR3. CDR3 bases: TGCAGTGCTAGGATCCCCCGCACAGATACGCAGTATTTT. Translated: CSARIPRTDTQYF.

As for this clonotype: This sequence may be a read error, since a much larger clone differs from it by one base. The V call is TRBV6-1, the J call TRBJ2-1, with 10 positions matching TRBD2. The length of the CDR3 is 15 residues. The germline V gene has CDR1 MNHNS and CDR2 SASEGT. CDR3 sequence: CASSKLAGVDGEPFF. In DNA, the CDR3 is TGTGCCAGCAGTAAGCTAGCGGGGGTGGATGGTGAGCCGTTCTTC.

The genes are TRBV27 and TRBJ2-1, with 10 bases that match TRBD2. This CDR3 has 22 amino acids. V lost 4 bases, J lost 1 base, and 22 bases stayed unmatched. Germline CDR1 is MNHEY and CDR2 is SMNVEV (reference sequence). For the CDR3, the DNA is TGTGCCAGCAGTTCGGAAGACTCGGGGACTAGCGTTCCACACCGGTCCTACAATGAGCAGTTCTTC. Translated: CASSSEDSGTSVPHRSYNEQFF.

On this clonotype itself: This could be a read error, since a much larger clone is one nucleotide away. The chain carries TRBV20-1 and TRBJ1-1; weak D call: TRBD1 (6 bases). The V end was cut by 6 bases, the J end by 11 bases, with 16 bases between. Germline CDR1 and CDR2: DFQATT and SNEGSKA (reference sequence). The CDR3 loop spans 11 amino acids. The CDR3 DNA sequence: TGCAGTGCGGCAGGGGCCGGCGGGGCTTTCTTT. This encodes CSAAGAGGAFF.

The chain combines TRBV6-5 with TRBJ2-2; maybe TRBD2 (6 bases). In germline, CDR1 is MNHEY, CDR2 SVGAGI. Trimming left V 2 bases short and J 5 bases short, with 15 bases between. This CDR3 has 16 amino acids. The CDR3 nucleotides are TGTGCCAGCAGTTACGTCGGGAGTAGTGTAACCGGGGAGCTGTTTTTT. Protein: CASSYVGSSVTGELFF.

This clonotype has ten or more counts. The chain combines TRBV6-5 with TRBJ1-4, with a possible D match to TRBD1 (5 bases). The germline V gene encodes CDR1 MNHEY and CDR2 SVGAGI. The germline V and J ends were trimmed by 4 bases and 5 bases, with 8 bases remaining between them. The CDR3 length is 13 residues. The chain's CDR3 is CASSWGRNEKLFF. CDR3 coding DNA: TGTGCCAGCAGTTGGGGACGGAATGAAAAACTGTTTTTT.

This clonotype was observed many times. The rearrangement uses TRBV4-1 and TRBJ1-1; maybe TRBD1 (5 bases). In germline, CDR1 is MGHRA, CDR2 YSYEKL. V was shortened by 5 bases and J by 3 bases, with 13 bases between the two germline ends. The CDR3 has 14 residues. CDR3 protein: CASSVGQPYTEAFF. Here the CDR3 DNA reads TGCGCCAGCAGCGTTGGACAACCTTACACTGAAGCTTTCTTT.

This clonotype was picked up many times. The V and J genes are TRBV12-3 or TRBV12-4 and TRBJ1-2, with TRBD1 as a possible D gene (5 bases). This CDR3 has 16 amino acids. With 6 bases removed from V and 1 base from J, the gap between germline ends came to 18 bases. CDR3 nucleotides: TGTGCCAGCAGCGTCCGGGACGGGGTCTATAACTATGGCTACACCTTC. Translation gives CASSVRDGVYNYGYTF.

This chain links TRBV5-1 with TRBJ2-6, with D possibly matching TRBD2 (6 bases). CDR3 length: 18 amino acids. Germline loops: CDR1 SGHRS, CDR2 YFSETQ. V lost 4 bases to trimming and J lost 0 bases, with 17 bases between them. The CDR3 region is CASSPTGTALSGANVLTF. CDR3 coding DNA: TGCGCCAGCAGCCCTACCGGGACTGCGCTCTCTGGGGCCAACGTCCTGACTTTC.

This clonotype showed up many times. The CDR3 DNA sequence: TGTGCCAGCAGCCAAGGGACATCACTGGCGGGCTACACCTTC. Translated, it gives CASSQGTSLAGYTF. The V and J genes are TRBV3-1 and TRBJ1-2, with D possibly TRBD1 on 5 matching bases. V was trimmed by 1 base and J by 8 bases, leaving 14 bases between them. The CDR3 totals 14 residues. The germline CDR1 and CDR2 sequences are LGHDT and YNNKEL (reference sequence).

This clonotype was seen at least ten times. The V and J genes are TRBV28 and TRBJ2-1; tentatively, D is TRBD2 (6 bases). V lost 0 bases and J 6 bases, leaving 12 bases between the germline ends. CDR3 length: 15 residues. Germline V CDR1 and CDR2: MDHEN, SYDVKM. CDR3 protein: CASSLWGGASNEQFF. The CDR3, as DNA: TGTGCCAGCAGTTTATGGGGCGGGGCATCCAATGAGCAGTTCTTC.

This clonotype was seen many times. The chain is built from TRBV27 and TRBJ2-5, with D unclear. Deletions cut 3 bases from V and 2 bases from J, with 7 bases between. This CDR3 has 13 residues. Germline assignment: CDR1 MNHEY and CDR2 SMNVEV (reference sequence). The CDR3, as DNA: TGTGCCAGCAGTTTGAGCTATCAAGAGACCCAGTACTTC. Its protein product is CASSLSYQETQYF.

This clonotype has a count of ten or more. The J gene is TRBJ2-1, the V gene TRBV29-1; 9 nucleotides line up with TRBD1. The length of the CDR3 is 16 residues. J lost 3 bases, V lost 6 bases, and 12 bases had no gene match. Germline V gene lookup returns CDR1 SQVTM and CDR2 ANQGSEA. CDR3 sequence (DNA): TGCAGCGTGGAGGGGGACAGGGTACCTTTCTACAATGAGCAGTTCTTC. Residues: CSVEGDRVPFYNEQFF.

This clonotype was seen many times. The rearrangement uses TRBV4-2 and TRBJ2-7; 7 bases are shared with TRBD1. This CDR3 comprises 14 residues. J was trimmed by 2 bases and V by 1 base; bases with no gene match: 2. Germline V gives CDR1 LGHNA, CDR2 YNFKEQ. The CDR3 coding sequence is TGTGCCAGCAGCCAAGGGGACAGTGCCTACGAGCAGTACTTC. It is translated as CASSQGDSAYEQYF.

This clonotype was found many times. This chain connects TRBV5-1 to TRBJ1-1, with unresolved D. Looked up from germline, CDR1 is SGHRS and CDR2 is YFSETQ. V gave up 4 bases and J gave up 0 bases, with 13 bases separating them. This CDR3 region has 15 residues. The CDR3 nucleotides read TGCGCCAGCAGCCCTGGAGGCAGGTTGAACACTGAAGCTTTCTTT. This encodes CASSPGGRLNTEAFF.

This clonotype came up many times. The chain has TRBV5-1 and TRBJ2-3; 7 nucleotides match TRBD2. CDR1 and CDR2 from the germline V gene are SGHRS and YFSETQ. V was clipped by 4 bases and J by 2 bases; unmatched bases: 10. The CDR3 is 16 residues long. DNA of the CDR3: TGCGCCAGCAGCCGCCTATCGAGCGGGGTCACAGATACGCAGTATTTT. Amino acids: CASSRLSSGVTDTQYF.

This clonotype was detected ten times or more. The chain has TRBV4-1 and TRBJ2-7; 13 bases are shared with TRBD2. Germline assignment: CDR1 MGHRA and CDR2 YSYEKL. The V segment lost 4 bases and the J segment 2 bases; nucleotides outside the gene matches: 5. This CDR3 has 16 amino acids. The CDR3 coding sequence is TGCGCCAGCAGCCGGACAACTAGCGGGAGGGCCTACGAGCAGTACTTC. Amino acids: CASSRTTSGRAYEQYF.

The genes are TRBV2 and TRBJ1-5; no clear D. The CDR3 has 13 residues. The V end lost 1 base, the J end lost 6 bases, and 7 bases lay between the germline ends. Germline CDR1 reads SNHLY; CDR2 reads FYNNEI. The CDR3 DNA is TGTGCCAGCAGTGAAGTACGGGGTCAGCCCCAGCATTTT. This sequence encodes CASSEVRGQPQHF.